The T cell receptor (beta chain) described here comes from a study of tumor-infiltrating lymphocytes in primary liver carcinoma. Overall study context: All lesions had stage T1-T3 N0M0 and about 4 to 11 cm widths. Findings and limits, study-wide: Blood fell significantly below tumors in its top-250-clone fraction (p = 0.039). Tumor-adjacent and tumor-blood pairs showed less overlap than tumor region pairs.

Unsorted whole blood yielded blood RNA, and germline DNA was extracted as well. Collection of roughly 4 milliliters of peripheral blood took place before surgery. A note on this clonotype: The antigen is undetermined.

With a constant-region primer, TCR beta cDNA was made from 450 to 500 ng of total RNA. Investigators got TCR beta libraries out of three nested multiplex PCR rounds, done with slightly modified ARM-PCR. Each CDR3 protein is one row after TCRdb ran MiXCR on the multiplex PCR reads. The profile shows approximately 310,000 distinct CDR3 sequences, over 55% of them singletons. Input material: peripheral blood. The source is a man in his forties with primary liver carcinoma and hepatitis B virus infection.

CDR3 loop: CASSTRQALSYEQYF. The CDR3 region has the DNA TGTGCCAGCAGTACCCGACAGGCGCTCTCCTACGAGCAGTACTTC. This chain joins TRBV28 and TRBJ2-7; TRBD1 is a possible D gene (6 bases). The V and J ends lost 5 bases and 0 bases respectively, with 14 bases between them. This CDR3 spans 15 amino acids. CDR1 is MDHEN and CDR2 is SYDVKM in the germline V gene.